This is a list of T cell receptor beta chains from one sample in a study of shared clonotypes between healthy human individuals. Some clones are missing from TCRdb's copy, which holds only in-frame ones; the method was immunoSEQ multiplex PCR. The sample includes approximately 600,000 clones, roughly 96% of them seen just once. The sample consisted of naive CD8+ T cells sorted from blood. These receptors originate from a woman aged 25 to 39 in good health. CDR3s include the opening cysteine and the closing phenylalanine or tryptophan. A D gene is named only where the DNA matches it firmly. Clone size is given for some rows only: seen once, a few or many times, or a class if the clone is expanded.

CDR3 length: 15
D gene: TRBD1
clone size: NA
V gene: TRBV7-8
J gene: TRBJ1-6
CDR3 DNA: TGTGCCAGCAGCTTAGAAGGACAGGGCGGATCACCCCTCCACTTT
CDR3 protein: CASSLEGQGGSPLHF

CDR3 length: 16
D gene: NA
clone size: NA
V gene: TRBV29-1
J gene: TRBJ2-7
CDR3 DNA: TGCAGCGTTGAAGATGAAATAGGGGTCGACGGGTACGAGCAGTACTTC
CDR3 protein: CSVEDEIGVDGYEQYF

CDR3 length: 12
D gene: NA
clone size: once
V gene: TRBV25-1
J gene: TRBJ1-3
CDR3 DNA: TGTGCCAGCAGTGAGTTTGGAAACACCATATATTTT
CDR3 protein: CASSEFGNTIYF

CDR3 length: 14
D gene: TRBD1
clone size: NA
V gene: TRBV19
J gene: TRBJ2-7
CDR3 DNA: TGTGCCAGTAGCGCAGGGGGCTTAACAGGGGAGCAGTACTTC
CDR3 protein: CASSAGGLTGEQYF

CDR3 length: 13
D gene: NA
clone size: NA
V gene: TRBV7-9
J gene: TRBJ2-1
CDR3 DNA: TGTGCCAGCATTCTAAGCCGGGACTATGAGCAGTTCTTC
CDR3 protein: CASILSRDYEQFF

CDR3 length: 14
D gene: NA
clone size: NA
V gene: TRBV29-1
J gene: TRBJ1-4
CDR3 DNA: TGCAGGAACATAGGAGGCAGGGCCAATGAAAAACTGTTTTTT
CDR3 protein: CRNIGGRANEKLFF

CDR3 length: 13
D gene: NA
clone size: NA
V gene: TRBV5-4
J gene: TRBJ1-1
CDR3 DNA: TGTGCCAGCAGCCTAAGATTGAACACTGAAGCTTTCTTT
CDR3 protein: CASSLRLNTEAFF

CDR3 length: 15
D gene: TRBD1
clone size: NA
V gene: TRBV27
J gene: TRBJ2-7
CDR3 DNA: TGTGCCAGCAGTCCCTTGACAGGGAGTACCTACGAGCAGTACTTC
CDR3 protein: CASSPLTGSTYEQYF

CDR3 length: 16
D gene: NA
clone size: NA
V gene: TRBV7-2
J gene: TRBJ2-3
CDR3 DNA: TGTGCCAGCAGCCCGCCTCTGGGTCCCAGCACAGATACGCAGTATTTT
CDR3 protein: CASSPPLGPSTDTQYF

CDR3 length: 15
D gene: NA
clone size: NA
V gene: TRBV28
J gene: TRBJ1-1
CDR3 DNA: TGTGCCAGCAGCCTTGAACAGGGCGGGGGCACTGAAGCTTTCTTT
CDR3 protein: CASSLEQGGGTEAFF

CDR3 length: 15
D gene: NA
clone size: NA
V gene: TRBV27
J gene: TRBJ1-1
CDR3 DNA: TGTGCCAGCAGTACGGACCGGGACGCCCACAAAAGGGCTTTCTTT
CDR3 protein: CASSTDRDAHKRAFF

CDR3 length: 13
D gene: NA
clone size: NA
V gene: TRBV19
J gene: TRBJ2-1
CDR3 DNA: TGTGCCAGTAGTAGACCCCGCCGTGACGAGCAGTTCTTC
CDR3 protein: CASSRPRRDEQFF

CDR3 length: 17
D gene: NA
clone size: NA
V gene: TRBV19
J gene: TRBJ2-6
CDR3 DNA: TGTGCCAGTAGTGCGGGACAGTTCTCTTCTGGGGCCAACGTCCTGACTTTC
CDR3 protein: CASSAGQFSSGANVLTF

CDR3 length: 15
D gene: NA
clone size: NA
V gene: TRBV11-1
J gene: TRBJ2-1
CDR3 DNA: TGTGCCAGCAGCGTGGCACAGGGAAGAAACAATGAGCAGTTCTTC
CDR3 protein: CASSVAQGRNNEQFF

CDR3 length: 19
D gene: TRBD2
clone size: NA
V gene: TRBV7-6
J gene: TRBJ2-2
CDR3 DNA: TGTGCCAGCAGCGTACTAGCGGGAGGGTCGACTAAGAACACCGGGGAGCTGTTTTTT
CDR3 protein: CASSVLAGGSTKNTGELFF

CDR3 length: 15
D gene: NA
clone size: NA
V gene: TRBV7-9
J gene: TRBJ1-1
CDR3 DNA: TGTGCCAGCAGCTTAGCTGCAGAACTTAACACTGAAGCTTTCTTT
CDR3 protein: CASSLAAELNTEAFF

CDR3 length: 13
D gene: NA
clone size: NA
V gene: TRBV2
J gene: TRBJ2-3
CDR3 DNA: TGTGCCCGCCAGGGCAGGGAGGCAGATACGCAGTATTTT
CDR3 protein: CARQGREADTQYF

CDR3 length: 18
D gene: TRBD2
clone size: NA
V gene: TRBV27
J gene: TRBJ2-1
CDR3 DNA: TGTGCCAGCAGTTTCAATAGACTAGCGGGAGGCCTCTACAATGAGCAGTTCTTC
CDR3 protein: CASSFNRLAGGLYNEQFF

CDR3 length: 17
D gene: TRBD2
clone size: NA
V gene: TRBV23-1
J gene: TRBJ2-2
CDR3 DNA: TGCGCCAGCAGTCAATGCGGACTAGCGGGAGGGACCGGGGAGCTGTTTTTT
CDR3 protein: CASSQCGLAGGTGELFF

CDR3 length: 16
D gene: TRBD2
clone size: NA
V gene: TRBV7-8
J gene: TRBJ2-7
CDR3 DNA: TGTGCCAGCAGCTACGGACTAGCGGAGAGTCTTTACGAGCAGTACTTC
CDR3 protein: CASSYGLAESLYEQYF

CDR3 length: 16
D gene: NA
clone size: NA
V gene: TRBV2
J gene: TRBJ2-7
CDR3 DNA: TGTGCCAGCAGTGAGGTATCACTGGACCAAGCTTCCGAGCAGTACTTC
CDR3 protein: CASSEVSLDQASEQYF

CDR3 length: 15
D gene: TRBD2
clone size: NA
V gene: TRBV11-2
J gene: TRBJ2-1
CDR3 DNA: TGTGCCAGCAGCTTAGACTCTAGCGGGAGCTATGAGCAGTTCTTC
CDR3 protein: CASSLDSSGSYEQFF